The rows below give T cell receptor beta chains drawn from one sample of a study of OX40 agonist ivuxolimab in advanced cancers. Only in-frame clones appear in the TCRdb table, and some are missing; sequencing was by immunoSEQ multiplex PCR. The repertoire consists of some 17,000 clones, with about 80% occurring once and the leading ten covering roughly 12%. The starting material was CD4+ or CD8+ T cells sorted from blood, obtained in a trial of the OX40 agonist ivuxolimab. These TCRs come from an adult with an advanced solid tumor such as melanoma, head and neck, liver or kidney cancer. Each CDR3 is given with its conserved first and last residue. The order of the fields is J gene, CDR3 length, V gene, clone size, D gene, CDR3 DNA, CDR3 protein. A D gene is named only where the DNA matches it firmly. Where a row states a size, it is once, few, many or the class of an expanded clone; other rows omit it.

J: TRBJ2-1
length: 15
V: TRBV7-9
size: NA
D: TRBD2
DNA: TGTGCCAGCAGCTTAGTACTAGCGGGAGAGAATGAGCAGTTCTTC
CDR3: CASSLVLAGENEQFF

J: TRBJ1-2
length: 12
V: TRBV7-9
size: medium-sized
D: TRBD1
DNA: TGTGCCAGCAGCCGGGGACAGGATGGCTACACCTTC
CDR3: CASSRGQDGYTF

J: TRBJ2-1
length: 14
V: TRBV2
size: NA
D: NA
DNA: TGTGCCAGCAGTACTCGAAAGCCCTACAATGTGCAGTTCTTC
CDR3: CASSTRKPYNVQFF

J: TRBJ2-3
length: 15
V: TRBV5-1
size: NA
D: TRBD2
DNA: TGCGCCAGCAGCTTGCTTAGCGGGGTATGGGATACGCAGTATTTT
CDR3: CASSLLSGVWDTQYF

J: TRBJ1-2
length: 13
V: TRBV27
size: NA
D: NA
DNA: TGTGCCAGCAGTTTAGGGGGTTTGGATGGCTACACCTTC
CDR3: CASSLGGLDGYTF

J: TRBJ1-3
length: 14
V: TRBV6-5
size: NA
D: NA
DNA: TGTGCCAGCAGTTTTCAAAGCTCTGGAAACACCATATATTTT
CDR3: CASSFQSSGNTIYF

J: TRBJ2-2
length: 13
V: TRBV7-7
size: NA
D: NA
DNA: TGTGCTAGCAGCCCGACAGGGAGGGGGGAGCTGTTTTTT
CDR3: CASSPTGRGELFF

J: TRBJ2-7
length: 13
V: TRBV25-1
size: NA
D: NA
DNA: TGTGCCAGCAAGGAACCTGGGTCCTACGAGCAGTACTTC
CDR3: CASKEPGSYEQYF

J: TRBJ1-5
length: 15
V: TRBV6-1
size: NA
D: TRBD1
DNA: TGTGCCAGCAGGGTGACAGGGGATAGCAATCAGCCCCAGCATTTT
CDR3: CASRVTGDSNQPQHF

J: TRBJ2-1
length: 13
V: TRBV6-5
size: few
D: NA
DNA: TGTGCCAGCAGTTACTCGACCTGGGATGAGCAGTTCTTC
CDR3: CASSYSTWDEQFF

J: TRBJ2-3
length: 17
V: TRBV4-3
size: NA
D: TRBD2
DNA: TGCGCCAGCAGCCAAGAGGGACTAGCGGAGGCCACAGATACGCAGTATTTT
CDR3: CASSQEGLAEATDTQYF

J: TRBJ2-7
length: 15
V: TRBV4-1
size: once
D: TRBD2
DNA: TGCGCCAGCAGCCAAGGAGCGGGAGGGCCCTACGAGCAGTACTTC
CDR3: CASSQGAGGPYEQYF

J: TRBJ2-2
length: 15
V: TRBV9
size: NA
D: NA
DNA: TGTGCCAGCAGCGTAGGGATCGGCGGGTCCGGGGAGCTGTTTTTT
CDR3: CASSVGIGGSGELFF

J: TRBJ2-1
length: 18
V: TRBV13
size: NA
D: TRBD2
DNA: TGTGCCAGCAGCTCCAGGCGGGGACTAGCGGGAGTTAGTGGTGAGCAGTTCTTC
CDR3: CASSSRRGLAGVSGEQFF

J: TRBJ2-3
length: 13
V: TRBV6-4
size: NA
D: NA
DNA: TGTGCCAGCAGTGACCTGGAGAGGAGGACGCAGTATTTT
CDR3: CASSDLERRTQYF

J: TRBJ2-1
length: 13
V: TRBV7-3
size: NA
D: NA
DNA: TGTGCCAGCAGCCGTCTCGGGGACAATGAGCAGTTCTTC
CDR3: CASSRLGDNEQFF

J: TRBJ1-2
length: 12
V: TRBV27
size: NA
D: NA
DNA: TGTGCCAGCAGTTTGGACGGCGGGCGCTACACCTTC
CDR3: CASSLDGGRYTF

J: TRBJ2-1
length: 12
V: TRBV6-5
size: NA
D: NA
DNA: TGTGCCAGCAGGCCCCCCGGGAATGAGCAGTTCTTC
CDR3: CASRPPGNEQFF

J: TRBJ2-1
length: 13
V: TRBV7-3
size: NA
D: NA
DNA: TGTGCCAGCAGCTTAAGCGGTAGCGGTAAGCAGCTCTTC
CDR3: CASSLSGSGKQLF

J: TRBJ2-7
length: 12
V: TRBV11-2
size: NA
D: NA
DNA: TGTGCCAGCACTTACAGGGGGGGCGAGCAGTACTTC
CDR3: CASTYRGGEQYF

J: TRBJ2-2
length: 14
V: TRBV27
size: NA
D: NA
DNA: TGTGCCAGCAGGACAGACAGGTACCCCGGGGAGCTGTTTTTT
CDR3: CASRTDRYPGELFF

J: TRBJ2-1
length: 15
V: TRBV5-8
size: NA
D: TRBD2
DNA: TGTGCCAGCAGCTTCGGCGGGGGGGGCATTAATGAGCAGTTCTTC
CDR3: CASSFGGGGINEQFF

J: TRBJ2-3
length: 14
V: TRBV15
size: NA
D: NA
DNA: TGTGCCACCAGCGCCCGAGACGGCACAGATACGCAGTATTTT
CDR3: CATSARDGTDTQYF

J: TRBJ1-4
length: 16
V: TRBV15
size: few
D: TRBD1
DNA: TGTGCCACCAGCAGACGGGAACAGGGGTTAAGTGAAAAACTGTTTTTT
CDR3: CATSRREQGLSEKLFF

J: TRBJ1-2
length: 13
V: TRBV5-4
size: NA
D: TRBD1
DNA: TGTGCCAGCAGCCGGACAGGCTTCTATGGCTACACCTTC
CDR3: CASSRTGFYGYTF

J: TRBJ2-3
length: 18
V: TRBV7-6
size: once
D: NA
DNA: TGTGCCAGCAGCTTAGCTTTAGACAAACAGGGTTGGGCAGATACGCAGTATTTT
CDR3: CASSLALDKQGWADTQYF

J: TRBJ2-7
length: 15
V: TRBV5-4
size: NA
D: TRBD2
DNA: TGCGCCAGTACAATTGGGACTAGCGGGAGTTACGAGCAGTACTTC
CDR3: CASTIGTSGSYEQYF

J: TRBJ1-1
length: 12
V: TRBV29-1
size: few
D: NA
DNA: TGCAGCGTTGAAAACTGGACAACTGAAGCTTTCTTT
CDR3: CSVENWTTEAFF

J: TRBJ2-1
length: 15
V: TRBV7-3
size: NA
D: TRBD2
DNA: TGTGCCAGCAGAACTAGCGGGAGCTCCTACAATGAGCAGTTCTTC
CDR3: CASRTSGSSYNEQFF

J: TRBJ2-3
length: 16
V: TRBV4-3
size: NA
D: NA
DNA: TGCGCCAGCAGCCAAGATCTAGGGACTCTGGCAGATACGCAGTATTTT
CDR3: CASSQDLGTLADTQYF

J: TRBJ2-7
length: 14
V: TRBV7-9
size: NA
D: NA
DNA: TGTGCCAGCAGCCCGGGCCAGGGGGGTTACGAGCAGTACTTC
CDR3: CASSPGQGGYEQYF

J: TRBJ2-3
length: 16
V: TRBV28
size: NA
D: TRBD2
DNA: TGTGCCAGCAGTTGGACCTTAGCGGGAGGGGGGGATACGCAGTATTTT
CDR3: CASSWTLAGGGDTQYF

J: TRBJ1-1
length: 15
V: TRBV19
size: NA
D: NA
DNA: TGTGCCAGTAGTGGGGGTGGCACCTTAGGTACTGAAGCTTTCTTT
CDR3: CASSGGGTLGTEAFF